This entry lists 5 T cell receptor beta chains sequenced from one sample in a study of cytomegalovirus exposure and HLA in healthy donors. The method was immunoSEQ multiplex PCR; TCRdb's version includes in-frame clones alone and lacks a portion of them. The sample holds 56,000 or so clones, around 90% seen once. Sample: PBMCs. The receptors were gathered from a young man in good health and CMV-seronegative.

The rearrangement links TRBV28 to TRBJ1-2; 7 nucleotides align to TRBD1. V trimming: 6 bases; J trimming: 3 bases; junction bases outside the gene matches: 7. This CDR3 is built from 14 residues. Per the germline V gene, CDR1 is MDHEN and CDR2 is SYDVKM. The CDR3: CASRPGQLYYGYTF. CDR3 coding DNA: TGTGCCAGCAGACCGGGACAGCTTTACTATGGCTACACCTTC.

In this sample, this clone turned up once. This sequence joins TRBV28 and TRBJ2-3; 9 nucleotides agree with TRBD1. The CDR3 contains 15 residues. Germline trimming cut 5 bases from V and 6 bases from J; bases unmatched to any gene: 9. CDR1 MDHEN and CDR2 SYDVKM come from the germline V gene. The DNA of the CDR3 is TGTGCCAGCAGTGGCCGGGACAGGGATCCGGATACGCAGTATTTT. It specifies CASSGRDRDPDTQYF.

The chain recombines TRBV6-1 with TRBJ2-3; TRBD2 matches 12 bases. Germline V gene lookup returns CDR1 MNHNS and CDR2 SASEGT. V lost 4 bases, J lost 0 bases, and 8 bases stayed unmatched. The CDR3 consists of 18 residues. This CDR3 is CASSGTSGRHTSTDTQYF. In DNA form, the CDR3 reads TGTGCCAGCAGTGGAACTAGCGGGAGGCACACTAGCACAGATACGCAGTATTTT.

A few counts support this clone. This chain uses TRBV15 with TRBJ1-5; tentatively, D is TRBD1 (5 bases). Germline V CDR1 and CDR2: LNHNV, YYDKDF (reference sequence). The CDR3 extends over 15 amino acids. Trimming stripped 1 base from V and 1 base from J, with 8 bases between. The CDR3 DNA follows: TGTGCCACCAGCAGAGGACAGACAAGCAATCAGCCCCAGCATTTT. Its translation: CATSRGQTSNQPQHF.

To note about this clone: This sample also contains other DNA sequences that code for the same CDR3. V gene TRBV28 combines with J gene TRBJ2-1, with TRBD2 identical over 8 bases. CDR3 size: 16 residues. V dropped 2 bases and J dropped 0; count of bases not matched to a gene: 3. Germline lookup yields CDR1 MDHEN and CDR2 SYDVKM. For the CDR3, the DNA is TGTGCCAGCAGTTTAATTACTAGCGGCTCCTACAATGAGCAGTTCTTC. It is translated as CASSLITSGSYNEQFF.